This T cell receptor (beta chain) was sequenced for a study of T cell repertoires in cytomegalovirus infection. In TCRdb, the reads were re-called with MiXCR into one record per CDR3 protein. Seen here are approximately 750,000 distinct CDR3 sequences, approximately 40% observed once, and the top ten hold about 2.8%. With 5 bases clipped from V and 6 bases from J, the junction kept 3 bases outside the gene matches. The CDR3 consists of 14 residues. CDR1 and CDR2 from the germline V gene are MNHNY and SVGAGI (reference sequence). The clonotype originates from a human donor in good health (CMV status not recorded). Some clones in this sample may be carry-over from other donors' samples. The sample was PBMCs. This sequence joins TRBV6-6 and TRBJ2-3; TRBD2 agrees at 12 bases. The DNA for the CDR3 is TGTGCCAGCAGTGGGACTAGCGGGTTTGATACGCAGTATTTT. Its protein is CASSGTSGFDTQYF.